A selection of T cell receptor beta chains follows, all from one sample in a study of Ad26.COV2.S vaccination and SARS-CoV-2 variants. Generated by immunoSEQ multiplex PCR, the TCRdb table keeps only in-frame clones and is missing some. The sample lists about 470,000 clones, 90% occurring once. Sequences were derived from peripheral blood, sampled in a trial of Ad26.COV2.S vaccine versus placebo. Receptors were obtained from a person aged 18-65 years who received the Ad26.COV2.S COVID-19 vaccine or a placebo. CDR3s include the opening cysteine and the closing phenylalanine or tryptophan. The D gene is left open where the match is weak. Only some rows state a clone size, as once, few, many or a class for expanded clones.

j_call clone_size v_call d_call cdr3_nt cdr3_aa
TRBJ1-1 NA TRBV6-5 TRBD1 TGTGCCAGCAGGGATACGGACAGGGGAGCTTTCTTT CASRDTDRGAFF
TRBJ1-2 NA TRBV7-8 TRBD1 TGTGCCAGCACCCGGTTACCGGGACAGGCATCCTATGGCTACACCTTC CASTRLPGQASYGYTF
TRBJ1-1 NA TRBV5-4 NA TGTGCCAGCAGCTTGGAGGTGGCGAACACTGAAGCTTTCTTT CASSLEVANTEAFF
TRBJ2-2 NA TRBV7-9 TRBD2 TGTGCCAGCAGCTTAGGACTAGCGGGGAACACCGGGGAGCTGTTTTTT CASSLGLAGNTGELFF
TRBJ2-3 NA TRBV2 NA TGTGCCAGCACGACCGACACAGATACGCAGTATTTT CASTTDTDTQYF
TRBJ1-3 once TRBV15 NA TGTGCCACCAGCAGACCCGACGGAAACACCATATATTTT CATSRPDGNTIYF
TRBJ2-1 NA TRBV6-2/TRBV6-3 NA TGTGCCAGCAGTTCGGAGGTGAGTGAGCAGTTCTTC CASSSEVSEQFF
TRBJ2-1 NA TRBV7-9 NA TGTGCCAGCGGGGTCGGGGACAATGAGCAGTTCTTC CASGVGDNEQFF
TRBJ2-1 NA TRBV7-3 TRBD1 TGTGCCAGCAGCTTAAGTCCGGGACAGGGGACAAATGAGCAGTTCTTC CASSLSPGQGTNEQFF
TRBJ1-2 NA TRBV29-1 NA TGCAGCGCTACGGGGGGCGTCTATGGCTACACCTTC CSATGGVYGYTF
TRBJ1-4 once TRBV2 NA TGTGCCAGCAGTGTTACCGGGGCAACTAATGAAAAACTGTTTTTT CASSVTGATNEKLFF
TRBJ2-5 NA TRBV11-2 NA TGTGCCAGCAGCTTAGCAGGGGTTGAGACCCAGTACTTC CASSLAGVETQYF
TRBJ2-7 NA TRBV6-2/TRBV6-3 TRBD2 TGTGCCAGCAGTTACACGTCCGGGACTAGCTACGAGCAGTACTTC CASSYTSGTSYEQYF
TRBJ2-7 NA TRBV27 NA TGTGCCAGCGGGGACACCCCCTTCTCCTACGAGCAGTACTTC CASGDTPFSYEQYF
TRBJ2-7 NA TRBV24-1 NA TGTGCCACCAGGAGCTCAACGGGGGAGCAGTACTTC CATRSSTGEQYF
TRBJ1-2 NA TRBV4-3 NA TGCGCCAGCAGCCACAGTACCGGACTCACTAACTATGGCTACACCTTC CASSHSTGLTNYGYTF
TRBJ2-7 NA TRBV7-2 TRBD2 TGTGCCAGCAGCTTGGGCGGGAGGATGGCCTACGAGCAGTACTTC CASSLGGRMAYEQYF
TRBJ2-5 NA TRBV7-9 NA TGTGCCAGCAGCTTAGAAGGTGCGGGGGAGACCCAGTACTTC CASSLEGAGETQYF
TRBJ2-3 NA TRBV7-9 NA TGTGCCAGCAGCTTCCCCCGGGAACGAGAGACAGATACGCAGTATTTT CASSFPRERETDTQYF
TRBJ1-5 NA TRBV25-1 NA TGTGCCAGCAGTGACCCGGGTGAGTTAGGCCAGCCCCAGCATTTT CASSDPGELGQPQHF
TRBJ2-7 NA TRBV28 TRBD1 TGTGCCAGCAGTTCACCGTTGACAGGGGGCTACGAGCAGTACTTC CASSSPLTGGYEQYF
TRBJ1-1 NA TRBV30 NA TGTGCCTGGACAGTCGACTCGGCCACTGAAGCTTTCTTT CAWTVDSATEAFF
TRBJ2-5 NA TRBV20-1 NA TGCAGTGGGGTTAGCGGGACCCAGTACTTC CSGVSGTQYF
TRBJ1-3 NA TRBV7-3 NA TGTGCCAGCAGCTTAAATGAGGGGCCTGGAAACACCATATATTTT CASSLNEGPGNTIYF
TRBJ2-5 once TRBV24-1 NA TGTGCCACCAGTGGAGCGACAGGCCAAGAGACCCAGTACTTC CATSGATGQETQYF
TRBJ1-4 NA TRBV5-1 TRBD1 TGCGCCAGCAGCCCTCAGCGACCCGACAGGGTGATGGAAAAACTGTTTTTT CASSPQRPDRVMEKLFF
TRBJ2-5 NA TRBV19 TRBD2 TGTGCCAGTAGTACCCGGGGAGGGGAGGAGACCCAGTACTTC CASSTRGGEETQYF
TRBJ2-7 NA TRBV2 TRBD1 TGTGCCAGCAGCCTGGGACAGAGCTACGAGCAGTACTTC CASSLGQSYEQYF
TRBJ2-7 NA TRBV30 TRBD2 TGTGCCTGGAGCGGACTAGCCTCGGGAGAGCAGTACTTC CAWSGLASGEQYF
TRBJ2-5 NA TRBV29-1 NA TGCAGCGTTGCCCGTAGACGGGGCCCCCAAGAGACCCAGTACTTC CSVARRRGPQETQYF
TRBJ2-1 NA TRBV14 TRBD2 TGTGCCAGCAGCCAAGATTTCGCGGGAGAAATATACAATGAGCAGTTCTTC CASSQDFAGEIYNEQFF
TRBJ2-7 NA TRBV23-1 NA TGCGCCAGCAGTCAATCCAATAGGGTCCACGAGCAGTACTTC CASSQSNRVHEQYF
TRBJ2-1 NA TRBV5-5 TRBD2 TGTGCCAGCAGCCCCCGGCTAGCGGGAGGGTACGGTGAGCAGTTCTTC CASSPRLAGGYGEQFF
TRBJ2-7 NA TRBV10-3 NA TGTGCCATCAGTGGTGGTGGGACAATCTCCTACGAGCAGTACTTC CAISGGGTISYEQYF
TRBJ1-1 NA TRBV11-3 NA TGTGCCAGCAGCTTAATGTCGGACAGCACTGAAGCTTTCTTT CASSLMSDSTEAFF
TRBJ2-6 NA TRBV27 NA TGTGCCAGCAGTCTACAGACACCTGGGGCCAACGTCCTGACTTTC CASSLQTPGANVLTF
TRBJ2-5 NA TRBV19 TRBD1 TGTGCCAGTAGTGACCGGGACAGGCCACTGGATGGGACCCAGTACTTC CASSDRDRPLDGTQYF
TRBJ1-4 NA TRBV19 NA TGTGCCAGTCTGAAGAGGACGGATGAAAAACTGTTTTTT CASLKRTDEKLFF
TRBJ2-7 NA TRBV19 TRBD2 TGTGCCAGTAGTTCATACCCCGGCCTAGCGGGAGCTCGGGAGCAGTACTTC CASSSYPGLAGAREQYF
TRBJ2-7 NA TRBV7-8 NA TGTGCCAGCAGCGCCAACATGAGGGGGACCTACGAGCAGTACTTC CASSANMRGTYEQYF
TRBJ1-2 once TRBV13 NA TGTGCCAGCAGCTTAGAAAGTTCAGAGGAAAACTATGGCTACACCTTC CASSLESSEENYGYTF
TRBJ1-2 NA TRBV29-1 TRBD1 TGCAGCGTTTCGGACAGGGGACGGTATGGCTACACCTTC CSVSDRGRYGYTF
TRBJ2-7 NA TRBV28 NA TGTGCCAGCAGTCCGGGACTTGGCTACGAGCAGTACTTC CASSPGLGYEQYF
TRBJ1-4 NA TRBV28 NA TGTGCCAGCAGTTTACGATCCGAAAAACTGTTTTTT CASSLRSEKLFF
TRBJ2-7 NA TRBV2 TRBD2 TGTGCGACGGGTGGGCTAGCGGCCGGCGAGCAGTACTTC CATGGLAAGEQYF
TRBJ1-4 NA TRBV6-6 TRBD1 TGTGCCAGCAGTACCCGGGACAGGGGGAATGAAAAACTGTTTTTT CASSTRDRGNEKLFF
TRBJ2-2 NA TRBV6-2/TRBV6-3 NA TGTGCCAGCAGTTACTCGACAATTAGAGCCGGGGAGCTGTTTTTT CASSYSTIRAGELFF
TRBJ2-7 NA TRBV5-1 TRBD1 TGCGCCAGCAGCTTAACGGGACAGGGCCCGCACGAGCAGTACTTC CASSLTGQGPHEQYF
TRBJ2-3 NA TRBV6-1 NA TGTGCCAGCAGTGAACTCCCCACAGATACGCAGTATTTT CASSELPTDTQYF
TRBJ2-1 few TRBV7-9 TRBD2 TGTGCCAGCAGCTTAGCGGCTAGCGGGAGTATCTACAATGAGCAGTTCTTC CASSLAASGSIYNEQFF
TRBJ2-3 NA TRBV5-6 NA TGTGCCAGCAGCTTAGGAATGGGCGCCACAGATACGCAGTATTTT CASSLGMGATDTQYF
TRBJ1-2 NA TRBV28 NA TGTGCCAGCAGTTTAGGGCCAGTCTATGGCTACACCTTC CASSLGPVYGYTF
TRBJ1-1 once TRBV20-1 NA TGCAGTGCTAGTTGGGGCTTACCGGGGACTGAAGCTTTCTTT CSASWGLPGTEAFF
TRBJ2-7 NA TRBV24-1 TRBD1 TGTGCCACCAGTGATGGGGACAGAACCTACGAGCAGTACTTC CATSDGDRTYEQYF
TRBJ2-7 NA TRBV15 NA TGTGCCACCAGCAGAGATATGGGTCCCCCTTACGAGCAGTACTTC CATSRDMGPPYEQYF
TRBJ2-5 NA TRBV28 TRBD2 TGTGCCAGCAGTTCGTCGCGGGGGGTTTATCTGGAGACCCAGTACTTC CASSSSRGVYLETQYF
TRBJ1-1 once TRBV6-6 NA TGTGCCAGCAGTTATTTGTCGGGCAGCATGAACACTGAAGCTTTCTTT CASSYLSGSMNTEAFF